This TCR beta chain was captured in a study of T cells in Graves' hyperthyroidism and ophthalmopathy. The CDR3 consists of 14 residues. The J segment lost 5 bases and the V segment lost 5 bases, leaving 7 bases of the junction unmatched. From germline, CDR1 is SGHTA and CDR2 FQGTGA. In patients aged 18 to 65, hyperthyroidism was newly diagnosed, with duration under 2 months. Overall study results and limits: Blood shared most expanded thyroid clonotypes above 0.001. A model using 13 V-J features told ophthalmopathy apart from stable hyperthyroidism.

This clonotype was observed a few times. Antigen specificity is unknown. It was RNA transcripts that yielded the amplified TCR beta CDR3 regions. The HTBI primer set served for first-round RT-PCR of the TCR CDR3. TCRdb re-called the multiplex PCR reads with MiXCR, one entry per CDR3 protein. The sample carries approximately 560,000 distinct CDR3 sequences, about half recorded once. The sequenced material came from peripheral blood or thyroid tissue (not recorded which). This clonotype was sampled from a woman between 18 and 29 years old with Graves' hyperthyroidism. The chain links TRBV7-3 to TRBJ2-7; 9 nucleotides line up with TRBD2. In DNA form, the CDR3 reads TGTGCCAGCAGCCGGAGTAGCGGGAGTAACGAGCAGTACTTC. It is translated as CASSRSSGSNEQYF.